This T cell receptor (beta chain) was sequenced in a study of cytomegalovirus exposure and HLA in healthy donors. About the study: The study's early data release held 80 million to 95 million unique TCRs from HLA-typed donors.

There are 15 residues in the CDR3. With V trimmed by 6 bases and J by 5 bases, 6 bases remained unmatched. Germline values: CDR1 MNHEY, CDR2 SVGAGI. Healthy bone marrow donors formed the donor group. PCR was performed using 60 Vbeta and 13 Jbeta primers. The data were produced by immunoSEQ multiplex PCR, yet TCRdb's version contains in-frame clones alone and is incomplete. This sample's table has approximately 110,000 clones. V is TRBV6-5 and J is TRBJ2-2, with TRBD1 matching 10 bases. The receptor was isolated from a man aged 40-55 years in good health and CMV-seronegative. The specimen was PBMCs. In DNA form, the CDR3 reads TGTGCCAGCAGCCGGACAGGGGGGGTTACCGGGGAGCTGTTTTTT. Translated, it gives CASSRTGGVTGELFF.